Sequencing of this T cell receptor beta chain was carried out in a study of blood T cell repertoires in COVID-19. Study as a whole: The samples span acute and convalescent COVID-19 from the United States, Italy and Spain. The analysed material was cDNA or gDNA that came from T cells, B-cell-depleted T cells, or PBMCs.

Original analysis: Amplification from reference gene primers served as the basis for estimated nucleated cell counts. Assay used: immunoSEQ multiplex PCR; TCRdb lists only in-frame clones, some missing. V, J and clone size derive from that table, while D and trimming were established from the DNA sequence. The repertoire holds 200,000 to 300,000 clones, 70% to 90% seen once, with under 2.5% in the top ten. This clone was observed a few times. The J segment lost 5 bases and the V segment lost 2 bases, leaving 7 bases of the junction unmatched. Germline V lookup: CDR1 SGDLS, CDR2 YYNGEE. The CDR3 is 15 residues long.

Input material: peripheral blood. The chain has TRBV9 and TRBJ2-1; TRBD2 agrees at 7 bases. The receptor's source is a man aged 25 to 45 with active or convalescent COVID-19. The CDR3 is CASSVSAGLDNEQFF. The DNA for the CDR3 is TGTGCCAGCAGCGTCTCAGCGGGGCTAGACAATGAGCAGTTCTTC.